This T cell receptor (beta chain) was captured in a study of blood T cell repertoires in COVID-19. At the level of the study: Sites in the United States, Italy and Spain provided acute and convalescent COVID-19 samples. T cells, B-cell-depleted T cells, or PBMCs provided the cDNA or gDNA that served as material.

In the original analysis: The assay estimated nucleated cells by amplifying reference gene primers. Data came from immunoSEQ multiplex PCR; TCRdb stores just in-frame clones and leaves some out. V, J and clone size were drawn from that table, and D and trimming were deduced from the DNA. The data hold about 120,000 clones, with 80% to 90% observed a single time. Germline V CDR1 and CDR2: SGHDT, YYEEEE. This CDR3 is 18 amino acids long. V dropped 4 bases and J dropped 0; count of bases not matched to a gene: 14. This clone was counted a single time. Input material: peripheral blood. The rearrangement uses TRBV5-6 and TRBJ1-1; 8 bases align to TRBD1. The clonotype originates from a human donor with acute or convalescent COVID-19. The donor label of this sample is uncertain. In nucleotides, the CDR3 is TGTGCCAGCAGCCTGACCGGACAGGGTGCTCCTGTGAACACTGAAGCTTTCTTT. Residues: CASSLTGQGAPVNTEAFF.